This T cell receptor beta chain emerged from a study of identical twins. Whole-study results and caveats: Out-of-frame sharing of TCR alpha in monozygotic twins was underestimated by models. The authors drew conclusions from cross-sectional statistical analysis rather than following the same donors. Weaker excess sharing between twins was seen in beta out-of-frame sequences.

TCRdb called the 5' RACE reads again in MiXCR, with one record for every CDR3 protein. The sample has around 960,000 distinct CDR3 sequences, roughly 12% seen once. Concerning this clonotype: As yet, its antigen is unknown.

Trimming removed 5 bases from V and 0 bases from J; junction bases left unmatched: 8. The CDR3 covers 18 residues. This sample was also put to use in a study of yellow fever vaccine responses in identical twins.

Sequencing was done on a sample of PBMCs. This TCR derives from a woman aged 18-29 years in good health. V gene TRBV12-3 or TRBV12-4 combines with J gene TRBJ2-6; 9 bases are shared with TRBD1. The CDR3 protein is CASSTRTGVFSGANVLTF. CDR3 bases: TGTGCCAGCAGTACGAGGACAGGGGTGTTCTCTGGGGCCAACGTCCTGACTTTC.